This T cell receptor beta chain was obtained from a study of T cell repertoires in cytomegalovirus infection. CDR1 and CDR2 (germline): KGHDR, SFDVKD. V lost 3 bases and J 8 bases, leaving 9 bases between the germline ends. This CDR3 is built from 12 residues. TCRdb re-analysed the reads in MiXCR, keeping a single row per CDR3 protein. The sample holds around 530,000 distinct CDR3 sequences, around a quarter seen once. Sequencing was done on a sample of PBMCs. This chain connects TRBV24-1 to TRBJ1-2; D might be TRBD1 (6 bases). The TCR originated in a human donor in good health (CMV status not recorded). Some clones in this sample may be carry-over from other donors' samples. The CDR3 nucleotides are TGTGCCACCAGTGATGCAGGGGTAGGCTACACCTTC. It encodes CATSDAGVGYTF.